This TCR beta chain stems from a study of CD8+ T cells in alopecia areata listed by TCRdb under 2018. With respect to the entire study: The treated patients took part in an open-label pilot trial in which moderate-to-severe alopecia areata was treated with oral tofacitinib at 5 to 10 mg twice daily. Tofacitinib was administered for 6 to 18 months, and 6 months of follow-up off drug were then conducted to assess delayed response and recurrence. For the treated patients, the SALT score, which quantifies what percentage of scalp surface area is affected, served as the measure of disease severity. RNA came from the PAXgene miRNA kit for fixed scalp, the miRNeasy kit for PBMCs, and the RNeasy kit for mouse skin. The study used high-throughput TCRbeta sequencing to examine T cell clonal expansion in alopecia areata, in both the C3H/HeJ mouse model and human patients. Biopsies were taken from tofacitinib-treated patients at baseline and at 4 and 24 weeks of treatment, and a later scalp biopsy was taken in several of the tofacitinib-treated patients. Scalp tissue and sorted CD4+ and CD8+ peripheral blood T cells from patchy and totalis/universalis alopecia areata patients and from healthy controls were covered by human TCRbeta sequencing. TCRbeta CDR3 regions were amplified by immunoSEQ multiplex PCR with 35 Vbeta forward and 13 Jbeta reverse primers. Scalp clonality was compared across normal scalp (n=4), patchy alopecia areata scalp (n=8), and alopecia totalis/universalis scalp (n=8). Overall results and qualifications from the work: TCR sequences shared between patients were less clear than in mice, possibly partly because of HLA diversity in the patient population. Compared with normal scalp, lesional scalp had higher clonality and more expanded CD8+ clones, particularly in alopecia totalis/universalis, a pattern that suggests antigenic drive. Resident alphabeta T cells in normal human skin are also sequenced, complicating scalp TCR repertoire analysis, unlike mouse skin dominated by gammadelta T cells. During tofacitinib treatment, many expanded lesional clones stuck around in both scalp and blood, and this persistence may partly explain why relapse happens after treatment is stopped. Tofacitinib significantly lowered scalp clonality and the number of expanded CD8+ clones among the top 100 scalp clones. Because the treated cohort was small and had only one nonresponder, larger studies are needed to examine links between baseline CD8+ expansion and response.

Library creation used the immunoSEQ multiplex PCR assay. RNA was extracted from all samples and reverse transcribed into cDNA, which served as template for TCR sequencing. SuperScript III was used for first-strand cDNA synthesis, primed with a 2:1 mix of oligo-dT and random hexamers. Amplification bias was assessed with a synthetic immune receptor repertoire, and residual bias was removed computationally. On the authors' methods: Raw reads were preprocessed to remove errors, and CDR3 was defined by IMGT conventions from the conserved cysteine to phenylalanine. Clonality was calculated as 1 minus Shannon entropy normalized by log2 of the number of productive unique TCRs. Scalp TCRbeta sequences were cross-referenced with sorted blood CD4 and CD8 repertoires so that the CD4 or CD8 identity of scalp clones could be inferred. The clones in this table, taken by TCRdb from immuneACCESS, are in-frame only. Not every clone is retained; where verified, under half of the shortfall comes from an unresolved V gene, and the cause of the rest is unknown. The DNA was the basis for D and trimming; V, J and clone size are from that table. For this sample there are hundreds of thousands of clones; just over 65% appear just once. The ten largest clones represent roughly 1.2% of the sample.

The label giving this sample's treatment or condition can be read as: oral pan-JAK inhibitor, 5-10 mg twice daily. Lesional scalp punch biopsies and peripheral blood were collected from alopecia areata patients. PBMCs were isolated by density centrifugation and stained for CD3, CD4 and CD8, and CD4+ and CD8+ T cells were sorted on a FACSAria. In regard to this clone: The antigen it recognizes is unknown. Per-nucleotide qualities are absent, and no much larger clonotype sits a single base away.

The CDR3 sequence holds 12 residues, the cysteine and phenylalanine included. The retained sequence is limited to the CDR3, 36 bases, with the frame set at the first base. Reading the germline V gene gives CDR1 SGHVS and CDR2 FNYEAQ. Between the V and J ends, shortened by 5 bases and 9 bases respectively, the junction contains 11 bases. The chain couples TRBV7-6 to TRBJ2-1; the D gene is not confidently resolved. Sample: CD4+ T cells sorted from blood, taken at roughly week 45, from a patient treated with tofacitinib. This receptor was identified in a human donor with alopecia areata. The CDR3 protein: CASSAPLGEQFF. The DNA sequence is given as TGTGCCAGCAGCGCACCGCTGGGTGAGCAGTTCTTC.